The clone carrying this T cell receptor beta chain came up a few times. These data belong to a study of blood T cell repertoires in COVID-19. V was pared by 2 bases and J by 4 bases, with 5 bases of the junction left unmatched. The CDR3 runs to 15 residues. Germline assignment: CDR1 SGHTA and CDR2 FQGNSA. Data came from immunoSEQ multiplex PCR; TCRdb stores just in-frame clones and leaves some out. The table has some 33,000 clones, more than 65% seen once. V usage is TRBV7-2 and J usage is TRBJ2-7, with 10 bases that match TRBD2. The sequence derives from a human donor in a cohort sampled during active COVID-19. Material for sequencing was peripheral blood. CDR3: CASSLQRGGRYEQYF. The CDR3, as DNA: TGTGCCAGCAGCTTACAGCGGGGGGGCCGATACGAGCAGTACTTC.